The source of this T cell receptor beta chain is a study of Ad26.COV2.S vaccination and SARS-CoV-2 variants (dated by TCRdb to 2020 to 2022). Broadly, across the study: Donors in the vaccine arm were drawn from COV1001, a phase I-IIa trial of Ad26.COV2.S in healthy adults that was multicentre, randomized, double-blind and placebo-controlled. Participants in the trial were split at random into five groups of five each, receiving low-dose or high-dose Ad26.COV2.S once or twice, or else placebo on both occasions. TCRbeta repertoire sequencing served as the tool for gauging how specific and how broad the SARS-CoV-2-reactive T cell receptors were following Ad26.COV2.S vaccination. Throughout the experiments and outcome assessment, investigators stayed blinded to trial group allocation. The TCR-sequenced set comprised approximately 32 samples: about 19 Ad26.COV2.S vaccine recipients, 5 placebo recipients and 8 SARS-CoV-2 convalescent individuals. Dosing of Ad26.COV2.S was intramuscular, at either 5x10^10 or 1x10^11 viral particles, delivered as one shot or as two shots spaced 56 days apart.

The germline V gene sets CDR1 to KGHDR and CDR2 to SFDVKD. From cysteine to phenylalanine, the CDR3 is 13 amino acids long. CDR3 DNA is the only sequence kept; it has 39 bases, read in frame from the first base. Trimming takes 4 bases from V and 3 bases from J, and the germline ends sit 8 bases apart. Worth noting for this clone: Its target antigen remains unknown. Base quality data are lacking; no much larger clone is found one base away.

TCRbeta CDR3 regions were sequenced with the immunoSEQ Assay. After extraction, genomic DNA underwent amplification by bias-controlled multiplex PCR, followed by high-throughput sequencing. The original methods were these. To quantify the absolute abundance of every unique TCRbeta CDR3 region, sequences were collapsed and filtered. T cell fraction was estimated by normalizing TCRbeta template counts to usable DNA, which was measured by amplifying reference genes present in all nucleated cells. Repertoire TCRs were annotated as SARS-CoV-2-specific when V gene, CDR3 amino acid sequence and J gene were exactly matched to a known reactive TCR set. MIRA supplied the reference SARS-CoV-2 TCR set, which was filtered for enrichment in COVID-19-positive ImmuneCODE repertoires so that public or cross-reactive TCRs were removed. Based on the MIRA antigens, annotated TCRs were further analysed at the level of specific ORF or position within ORF. Breadth was defined as the number of annotated unique rearrangements divided by the total number of unique productive rearrangements, and depth was defined as the summed frequency of the annotated unique rearrangements. Two-sided Wilcoxon rank-sum tests were applied when comparing TCR breadth between groups. TCRdb stores this immuneACCESS table with in-frame sequences only. Part of the clones is absent; in the studies checked, under half of the shortfall reflects unresolved V genes, and no reason is known for the rest. For V, J and clone size, that table is used; D and trimming come from the DNA. For this sample the table gives roughly 350,000 clones, of which roughly 91% were detected only once. The top ten clonotypes cover more than 3% of the sample.

Here is what the overall study found, with its caveats: After vaccination, substantial breadth of spike-specific CD8+ and CD4+ T cell responses was reported. The study was not powered to compare responses between vaccine doses or regimens. It was noted by the authors that total T cell responses may have been underestimated by the TCR breadth and depth analyses. Vaccine and placebo recipients had comparable non-spike TCR breadth, which fits with the vaccine containing only spike. Spike-specific TCR breadth was higher in Ad26.COV2.S recipients than in placebo recipients (P = 0.0014).

The sample's treatment or condition, from its label and the paper: around 19 received Ad26.COV2.S at low or high dose, single or two shots; 5 received placebo; per-sample allocation not given. Repertoires of vaccine and placebo recipients were sequenced from samples collected on day 63 after the first injection. In Cohort 1b, about 27 adults aged 18-55 years were enrolled at a single site in Boston, USA, between 29 July and 7 August 2020. Ad26.COV2.S was a replication-incompetent adenovirus type 26 vector that expressed a prefusion-stabilized SARS-CoV-2 spike protein derived from the original Wuhan strain.

This receptor was identified in a person aged 18-60 years who received the Ad26.COV2.S COVID-19 vaccine or a placebo. The rearrangement combines TRBV24-1 with TRBJ2-5; the D gene assignment is ambiguous. The specimen comprised peripheral blood, sampled in a trial of Ad26.COV2.S vaccine versus placebo. The CDR3 is CATSEGSKETQYF. The sequenced DNA is TGTGCCACCAGTGAGGGTAGTAAAGAGACCCAGTACTTC.